This TCR beta chain stems from a study of shared clonotypes between healthy human individuals (TCRdb year 2020). About the investigation overall: The cohort comprised a couple of women and a few men aged 18 to 49 years. To increase sequencing depth and limit assay-specific biases, different laboratories used diverse techniques to prepare libraries and sequence TCR repertoires. For each donor, CD4 naive and CD4 memory were each given three plates, CD8 naive was given two plates, and CD8 memory was given one plate. Blood TCR repertoires of a handful of healthy adults were deeply sequenced to estimate repertoire size and the extent of clonotype sharing between individuals. Leukapheresis yielded between about 0.9 and 8.9 billion PBMCs per donor.

General study outcomes and caveats: When four donors were compared, the shared fraction of clonotypes was approximately 5% for naive CD4, approximately 3.5% for naive CD8, more than 2% for memory CD4, and 0.35% to 0.4% for memory CD8. Pairwise subsampling indicated that sequencing depth was expected to affect the degree of clonotype sharing among donors. Higher generation probabilities were observed for clonotypes shared by all four sorted-subset donors than for non-shared clonotypes. Sampling was restricted to blood, and TCR repertoires in tissue are likely to differ from TCR repertoires in blood. The small number of donors limited the genetic and exposure-history diversity represented. Estimated clonotype richness was generally larger for naive than for memory subsets. Rarefaction of sorted-subset datasets indicated incomplete sequencing despite the large sequencing depth.

Using the deep immunoSEQ assay, TCR CDR3 regions were amplified from genomic DNA by multiplex PCR. For each cell subset, the extracted genomic DNA was distributed evenly across all wells of several immunoSEQ 96-well plates, and each plate served as one replicate. Each replicate PCR for sorted subsets received 200 ng genomic DNA, equal to 30,000 or so T cell genomes. The purified libraries were quantified using a Qubit 3.0 fluorometer, sized with a Bioanalyzer 2100, and then quantified again using the KAPA Library Quantification kit. A separate single-read 150-cycle Illumina NextSeq 550 flow cell was used to sequence each immunoSEQ 96-well plate. In the source study's methods: The immunoSEQ output contained only junctional sequences without quality scores, so filtering could not match that applied to full-length reads. To assign V/J genes and CDR3, sequences were annotated using PyIR, a Python wrapper for IgBLAST v1.9, with IMGT germline references. Any read was removed if the V/J assignment was weak (E-value above 1e-6), the CDR3 was missing, or the read contained stop codons, out-of-frame junctions, or ambiguous translated residues. V3J clonotypes were defined by identical inferred V gene, J gene, and CDR3 amino acid sequence. Percentage overlap between repertoires was calculated by dividing the number of shared unique clonotypes by the size of the smaller repertoire. Richness of each repertoire was evaluated using RTK rarefaction, the Chao1 estimator, and Recon v2.1 estimates of unobserved clonotypes. Generation probabilities for all TCRbeta clonotypes obtained by the gDNA method from a few donors were computed using OLGA. Entries here come from immuneACCESS through TCRdb and include only in-frame sequences with V and J called. Some clones fail to appear in such tables; in the studies checked, an unresolved V gene covers under half of the shortfall, and the cause of the remainder is unknown. V, J and clone size derive from that table, while D and trimming were established from the DNA sequence. Across this sample there are around 1.6 million clones, with about 98% seen only once. The top ten clones comprise roughly 0.4% of the sample.

Healthy HIV-negative adults with no recently reported acute infections or vaccinations were included as donors. Every donor was a Caucasian adult living in Nashville, Tennessee, USA. Magnetic negative selection was used to enrich CD4+ T cells, after which naive cells were positively selected on CD45RA and the negative fraction became the memory subset. Blood was collected by leukapheresis, and PBMCs were isolated by Ficoll-Histopaque density gradient centrifugation and then cryopreserved in liquid nitrogen vapor phase. Purity and quantity of every magnetically sorted T cell population were checked by analytical flow cytometry. Each sorted fraction had its genomic DNA isolated and then quantified by UV absorbance on a Nanodrop 2000c. CDR1 MDHEN and CDR2 SYDVKM were looked up in the germline V gene. Inclusive of the bounding cysteine and phenylalanine, the CDR3 is 14 residues long. Just CDR3 DNA is preserved here, 42 bases in frame from base 1. V gives up 5 bases and J gives up 2 bases, and the segment between their germline ends measures 9 bases.

A word on this clone: It lacks a known antigen. No base quality values were provided; no much bigger clone lies one nucleotide off.

The sequence is built from TRBV28 and TRBJ2-2; the D gene identity is not certain. The sequence came from a man aged 25-45 years in good health. The source material was naive CD4+ T cells sorted from blood. The cell subset or site label, read with the paper, signifies: CD45RA+ positively selected. The nucleotide sequence is given as TGTGCCAGCAGTCTCCTAAAAAACACCGGGGAGCTGTTTTTT. Translated, it gives CASSLLKNTGELFF.